The T cell receptor beta chain under discussion was sequenced for a study of identical twins. General study findings and limits: Insertions were fewer in abundant cord blood beta clonotypes, whereas memory repertoires showed none of this pattern. A cross-sectional statistical analysis, not follow-up of the same donors, supported the conclusions.

MiXCR was run by TCRdb on the 5' RACE reads, yielding one entry per CDR3 protein. The repertoire holds roughly 630,000 distinct CDR3 sequences, with just over 7% as singletons. The CDR3 spans 16 residues. V lost 5 bases and J lost 5, with 22 bases in between. The germline CDR1 and CDR2 sequences are MDHEN and SYDVKM. Concerning this clonotype: Its specificity is unknown.

These data were also reused for a study on yellow fever vaccine responses in identical twins.

The chain has TRBV28 and TRBJ2-7; no definite D call. Sequencing was done on a sample of PBMCs. The sequence was obtained from a woman under 30 in good health. Here the CDR3 reads CASSLPPSARYNEQYF. The CDR3 region has the DNA TGTGCCAGCAGTCTTCCCCCGTCGGCCCGGTATAACGAGCAGTACTTC.